The entry below gives a single TCR beta chain sequence along with its context. Compared with the rest of its sample, this clonotype is medium-sized (0.01 to 0.1%). Its antigen is still unknown. There are no base qualities to consult, and no much larger clone falls within one base. This sample was taken from a study of immune aging and cytomegalovirus after organ transplant (dated by TCRdb to the early 2020s). For context, the study as a whole: Every transplant recipient was given three-drug immunosuppression consisting of prednisone, tacrolimus, and mycophenolate.

What the study reported, not specific to this receptor: Large clones contained a higher proportion of TEMRA cells, and the seven largest clones (over 1,700 cells) acquired aged and TEMRA cells while losing TCM cells. Post-transplant increases in aged-phenotype cells were observed regardless of clone size, following viremia and occurring earlier in large clones (days 200-264) than in small clones. Because CD57 was not measured in the sequencing data, a conservative gene-based aging definition was used instead.

The library was made by single-cell sequencing. Sequenced using an Illumina NovaSeq 6000. The BD Rhapsody Targeted mRNA and AbSeq Reagent Kit, in a microwell format, was used for cell capture and library preparation. Libraries covered TCR, sample tags, AbSeq, and targeted mRNA from the Human T-Cell Expression Panel plus custom TOX and TOX2 primers. Libraries were sequenced on an Illumina NovaSeq. Per the original workflow: The analysis covered about 10,000 cells in total, of which 7,000 to 8,500 were CD8 T cells and around 4,500 were CD8 T cells with an identifiable TCR CDR3. The BD Rhapsody Targeted Analysis Pipeline, including V(D)J processing, was run on the Seven Bridges Genomics platform to process the raw data. Quality control, Sample Tag demultiplexing with Lex-BDSMK, clone identification with VDJ Explorer, and Seurat clustering were performed in SeqGeq 1.6.0. Clones comprising <1% of CD8 T cells were considered non-expanded; clones comprising >2.5% of the sample were considered clonal expansions. TCRdb trimmed the raw reads at Q25, called clones with MiXCR and kept productive beta chains. Rows matching on CDR3 protein sequence are summarized as one entry with the most common DNA and genes. None of the V and J calls come from the authors' own analysis; TCRdb made them. For this sample there are tens of thousands of distinct CDR3 sequences; roughly 36% appear just once. Of the sample, under 30% is held by the ten largest clones.

Taken with the paper, the label for time point translates to: five sample-tagged time points from pre-transplant (day -1) to day 368 post-transplant, pooled. PBMC were thawed and then stimulated for 12 hours with a CMV IE-1 overlapping peptide library, with no transport inhibitors added. Thawed cells were rested overnight and then stimulated in R10 medium with CD28/CD49d costimulation. The IE-1 peptide library was made up of 15-amino-acid peptides, each overlapping by 11 amino acids. Each time point was barcoded with BD Single-Cell Multiplexing Kit Sample Tags, pooled, and stained with oligo-conjugated anti-CD45RA plus sorting antibodies. A BD FACSAria III was used to sort CMV-responsive CD8+CD137+ and CD4+CD154+ T cells at 4-way purity. Blood samples were drawn into EDTA vacutainers and processed by Ficoll gradient within 1-24 hours. The CDR3 numbers 14 residues from cysteine through phenylalanine. The read is trimmed to its CDR3 DNA, 42 bases read in frame from base 1. The trim is 5 bases for V and 3 bases for J, with a gap of 13 bases between the germline ends. The germline V gene yields SGHTA for CDR1 and FQGNSA for CDR2.

The sample in question was CMV peptide-activated CD4+ and CD8+ T cells sorted from blood, obtained at five time points, pooled. The cell subset or site label corresponds to: sorted CD8+CD137+ and CD4+CD154+ T cells after 11 to 12 h CMV IE-1 peptide stimulation. The TCR was taken from a female donor who had a heart transplant and CMV viremia. The chain joins TRBV7-2 to TRBJ1-2; matching of 5 bases hints at TRBD1 as the D gene. The CDR3 corresponds to CASSQGAAYYGYTF. Here is the DNA: TGTGCCAGCAGCCAGGGCGCGGCCTACTATGGCTACACCTTC. The variable domain in full, with residues beyond the CDR3 obtained from the reference TRBV7-2 and TRBJ1-2 genes, is GAGVSQSPSNKVTEKGKDVELRCDPISGHTALYWYRQSLGQGLEFLIYFQGNSAPDKSGLPSDRFSAERTGGSVSTLTIQRTQQEDSAVYLCASSQGAAYYGYTFGSGTRLTVV.